This is a list of T cell receptor beta chains from one sample in a study of blood T cell repertoires in COVID-19. TCRdb's copy holds only in-frame clones and misses some; the assay was immunoSEQ multiplex PCR. The sample contains 300,000 or so clones, over 85% of which appear only once. Sequences were obtained from PBMCs or T cells enriched from blood (not recorded which). These receptor sequences come from a woman in her forties or fifties who had been exposed to COVID-19. CDR3s leave out the opening cysteine and the closing phenylalanine or tryptophan.

J gene: TRBJ1-1; V gene: TRBV3-1/TRBV3-2; CDR3 protein: ASGGGKNTEAF
J gene: TRBJ2-4; V gene: TRBV6-1; CDR3 protein: ASSEAWRLAKNIQY
J gene: TRBJ2-1; V gene: TRBV19; CDR3 protein: ASSIGGGYEQF
J gene: TRBJ2-3; V gene: TRBV6-5; CDR3 protein: ASSYSNRGLTDTQY
J gene: TRBJ1-1; V gene: TRBV28; CDR3 protein: ASSGTGGRTEAF
J gene: TRBJ1-5; V gene: TRBV19; CDR3 protein: ASRRDGQRKH
J gene: TRBJ1-5; V gene: TRBV28; CDR3 protein: ASKPGTVNQPQH
J gene: TRBJ1-4; V gene: TRBV2; CDR3 protein: ASSRDRFGFGEKLF
J gene: TRBJ2-7; V gene: TRBV2; CDR3 protein: ASSDGLAKTYEQY
J gene: TRBJ2-7; V gene: TRBV20-1; CDR3 protein: SASRQGATYEQY
J gene: TRBJ1-5; V gene: TRBV6-1; CDR3 protein: ASSDPDRDYHHQH
J gene: TRBJ1-2; V gene: TRBV28; CDR3 protein: ASSTRGSLFYGYT
J gene: TRBJ2-7; V gene: TRBV5-4; CDR3 protein: ASSSPGGSYEQY
J gene: TRBJ1-6; V gene: TRBV11-2; CDR3 protein: ASSLAGTANSPLH
J gene: TRBJ2-7; V gene: TRBV12-3/TRBV12-4; CDR3 protein: ASQGLSYEQY
J gene: TRBJ1-5; V gene: TRBV19; CDR3 protein: ATERGTSKAGNQPQH
J gene: TRBJ1-4; V gene: TRBV11-2; CDR3 protein: ASSLAGGVEEKLF
J gene: TRBJ1-5; V gene: TRBV5-6; CDR3 protein: ASSLARQGRSNQPQH
J gene: TRBJ1-6; V gene: TRBV28; CDR3 protein: ASSLDSSYNSPLH
J gene: TRBJ1-1; V gene: TRBV5-1; CDR3 protein: ASSLGENTEAF
J gene: TRBJ2-1; V gene: TRBV27; CDR3 protein: ASSLSGLANEQF
J gene: TRBJ2-5; V gene: TRBV18; CDR3 protein: ASSRDRQETQY
J gene: TRBJ2-2; V gene: TRBV9; CDR3 protein: ASSPLAGGNTGELF
J gene: TRBJ1-6; V gene: TRBV2; CDR3 protein: ASSEYRPESPLH
J gene: TRBJ2-3; V gene: TRBV6-1; CDR3 protein: ASSASGGFSTDTQY
J gene: TRBJ2-6; V gene: TRBV6-6; CDR3 protein: ASSSRGLAGLSGANVLT
J gene: TRBJ1-3; V gene: TRBV19; CDR3 protein: ASKDSPSGNTIY
J gene: TRBJ1-1; V gene: TRBV5-1; CDR3 protein: ASSRDSGNTEAF
J gene: TRBJ1-1; V gene: TRBV28; CDR3 protein: ASKLRARNTEAF
J gene: TRBJ1-1; V gene: TRBV11-1; CDR3 protein: ASSERKRDLNTEAF
J gene: TRBJ2-2; V gene: TRBV19; CDR3 protein: ASSIAGGLSGELF
J gene: TRBJ2-1; V gene: TRBV18; CDR3 protein: ASSPPNDQEQF
J gene: TRBJ2-7; V gene: TRBV2; CDR3 protein: ASSPTGQYYEQY
J gene: TRBJ2-2; V gene: TRBV7-6; CDR3 protein: ASSLDPSGGYTGELF
J gene: TRBJ1-2; V gene: TRBV6-1; CDR3 protein: ASSEWDRGRDYGYT
J gene: TRBJ2-4; V gene: TRBV28; CDR3 protein: ASRNRGQAKNIQY
J gene: TRBJ1-4; V gene: TRBV28; CDR3 protein: ASSFSDRSGKLF
J gene: TRBJ1-5; V gene: TRBV19; CDR3 protein: ASGTGLAQPQH
J gene: TRBJ2-7; V gene: TRBV7-9; CDR3 protein: ASSGTGWLEQY